Each of the 28 T cell receptor beta chains below was sequenced from the same sample in a study of CDR3 diversity in severe acne. TCRdb ran MiXCR on the PCR reads and lists one entry per CDR3 protein. The sample holds about 98,000 distinct CDR3 sequences, 51% seen once. The sample comprised blood. These receptors all come from a male donor with acne.

In its sample, this clonotype ranks as medium-sized. J is TRBJ1-3 and V is TRBV2; 7 bases fit TRBD1. Per the germline V gene, CDR1 is SNHLY and CDR2 is FYNNEI. Trimming took 7 bases from V and 0 from J; bases not matched to a gene: 6. The CDR3 contains 15 residues. CDR3 amino acids: CASTYGTDSGNTIYF. CDR3 sequence (DNA): TGTGCCAGCACCTATGGGACAGACTCTGGAAACACCATATATTTT.

With respect to this clonotype: One junction end disagrees with the germline gene, perhaps due to a read error. This chain uses TRBV5-1 with TRBJ2-3; TRBD2 agrees at 7 bases. The CDR3 totals 15 residues. Germline lookup yields CDR1 SGHRS and CDR2 YFSETQ. The DNA for the CDR3 is TGTGCCAGCAGCTTGCGCGGGAGCAGCACAGATACGCAGTATTTT. Translation gives CASSLRGSSTDTQYF.

This sequence joins TRBV7-3 and TRBJ2-7, with D possibly matching TRBD1 (5 bases). The CDR3 has 13 residues. Trimming pared 2 bases from V and 5 bases from J, leaving 10 bases between. Per germline, CDR1 SGHTA and CDR2 FQGTGA. CDR3 sequence: CASSLVPGNEQYF. CDR3 sequence (DNA): TGTGCCAGCAGCTTAGTACCAGGGAACGAGCAGTACTTC.

V usage is TRBV11-3 and J usage is TRBJ2-3, with 11 bases aligning to TRBD1. The V segment lost 5 bases and the J segment 6 bases; nucleotides outside the gene matches: 4. This CDR3 is built from 14 residues. CDR1 SGHNT and CDR2 YENEEA come from the germline V gene. The CDR3 reads CASSPRDRGDTQYF. The CDR3 DNA reads TGTGCCAGCAGCCCCCGGGACAGGGGGGATACGCAGTATTTT.

This clonotype has ten or more counts. The V call is TRBV10-1, the J call TRBJ1-5; 7 bases are a match to TRBD1. This CDR3 comprises 17 residues. V lost 8 bases and J lost 0; bases outside the gene matches: 13. The V gene's germline CDR1 is WNHNN and CDR2 SYGVQD (reference sequence). The CDR3 here is CASPRRTGHFSNQPQHF. The CDR3 coding sequence is TGCGCCAGCCCCCGACGGACAGGACATTTTAGCAATCAGCCCCAGCATTTT.

This clonotype showed up just a few times. The chain combines TRBV29-1 with TRBJ1-3, with D unclear. V was clipped by 4 bases and J by 0 bases, with 10 bases between them. The CDR3 extends over 14 amino acids. Germline V gene lookup returns CDR1 SQVTM and CDR2 ANQGSEA. The CDR3 nucleotides read TGCAGCGTTGCGGAGGGCAGCTCTGGAAACACCATATATTTT. This codes for CSVAEGSSGNTIYF.

This clonotype was seen a single time. The chain combines TRBV4-1 with TRBJ2-5, with TRBD1 matching 8 bases. Germline assignment: CDR1 MGHRA and CDR2 YSYEKL. CDR3 length: 17 amino acids. V trimming: 0 bases; J trimming: 5 bases; junction bases outside the gene matches: 11. The CDR3 sequence: CASSQESGTGRSETQYF. The CDR3 bases are TGCGCCAGCAGCCAAGAATCGGGGACAGGACGTTCGGAGACCCAGTACTTC.

This clonotype was observed a handful of times. This rearrangement joins TRBV10-3 to TRBJ2-2; TRBD1 is a possible D gene (5 bases). Germline-derived CDR1 and CDR2 are ENHRY and SYGVKD. Trimming took off 2 bases at V and 0 bases at J, with 10 bases between the two ends. This CDR3 comprises 16 residues. The CDR3 loop reads CAISEAGPTNTGELFF. DNA for the CDR3: TGTGCCATCAGTGAGGCAGGGCCTACGAACACCGGGGAGCTGTTTTTT.

This chain uses TRBV7-6 with TRBJ2-2, with 13 bases aligning to TRBD2. This CDR3 spans 18 amino acids. With 2 bases clipped from V and 4 bases from J, the junction kept 7 bases outside the gene matches. The germline V gene has CDR1 SGHVS and CDR2 FNYEAQ. CDR3: CASSLPGLAGPGTGELFF. CDR3 in DNA: TGTGCCAGCAGCTTACCGGGACTAGCGGGGCCGGGCACCGGGGAGCTGTTTTTT.

V usage is TRBV19 and J usage is TRBJ2-1; 8 nucleotides align to TRBD2. Trimming cost V 7 bases and J 7 bases; bases outside gene matches: 9. The CDR3 is 14 amino acids. The germline V gene has CDR1 LNHDA and CDR2 SQIVND (reference sequence). CDR3 residues: CASNSGRLTNEQFF. CDR3 DNA sequence: TGTGCCAGTAACAGCGGGAGATTGACGAATGAGCAGTTCTTC.

The chain employs TRBV7-2 and TRBJ2-1; TRBD2 matches at 7 bases. Germline values: CDR1 SGHTA, CDR2 FQGNSA. The V and J ends lost 4 bases and 9 bases, in that order; junction bases with no gene match: 9. The CDR3 runs to 14 residues. CDR3 residues: CASSSTRTRAEQFF. CDR3 nucleotides: TGTGCCAGCAGCTCCACTAGGACTAGAGCTGAGCAGTTCTTC.

For this clonotype: Germline is not matched at one junction end, which may reflect a read error. The V gene is TRBV20-1, the J gene TRBJ1-1; no clear D gene. The CDR3 consists of 14 residues. The germline CDR1 and CDR2 sequences are DFQATT and SNEGSKA (reference sequence). CDR3 region: CSASTGSLGTEASF. As DNA, the CDR3 is TGCAGTGCCTCAACGGGTAGCCTAGGTACTGAGGCTTCCTTT.

This clonotype was found a few times. The chain joins TRBV5-1 to TRBJ2-7; possibly TRBD1 or TRBD2 for D (5 bases each). The CDR3 is 14 residues long. Trimming pared 4 bases from V and 2 bases from J, leaving 13 bases between. Germline V gene data show CDR1 as SGHRS and CDR2 as YFSETQ. CDR3 amino acids: CASSLSTAAYEQYF. CDR3 DNA sequence: TGCGCCAGCAGCCTATCGACAGCGGCCTACGAGCAGTACTTC.

This chain connects TRBV29-1 to TRBJ2-2; the D gene is possibly TRBD2 (6 bases). This CDR3 is 12 amino acids long. Per the germline V gene, CDR1 is SQVTM and CDR2 is ANQGSEA. With 5 bases removed from V and 5 bases from J, the gap between germline ends came to 9 bases. CDR3 DNA sequence: TGCAGCGTTCTGGGGGGAACCGGGGAGCTGTTTTTT. This codes for CSVLGGTGELFF.

Details on this clonotype: Lacking the conserved final phenylalanine or tryptophan, this CDR3 likely reflects a read error. The chain has TRBV5-1 and TRBJ2-7, with 7 bases lining up with TRBD1. After removal of 4 bases from V and 2 bases from J, the junction contained 6 bases not matched to a gene. The CDR3 covers 14 residues. Per germline, CDR1 SGHRS and CDR2 YFSETQ. CDR3 amino acids: CASSTGQRTYEQYL. For the CDR3, the DNA is TGCGCCAGCAGCACGGGACAGAGAACCTACGAGCAGTACCTC.

This clonotype was seen only a few times. This chain connects TRBV5-1 to TRBJ1-1; D unresolved. V was shortened by 2 bases and J by 8 bases, with 16 bases between the two germline ends. The CDR3 length is 14 residues. The germline CDR1 and CDR2 sequences are SGHRS and YFSETQ. In DNA form, the CDR3 reads TGCGCCAGCAGCTTAATCGGCGGTGAAGGGGAAGCTTTCTTT. This sequence encodes CASSLIGGEGEAFF. Filled out from reference TRBV5-1 and TRBJ1-1, the complete variable domain reads KAGVTQTPRYLIKTRGQQVTLSCSPISGHRSVSWYQQTPGQGLQFLFEYFSETQRNKGNFPGRFSGRQFSNSRSEMNVSTLELGDSALYLCASSLIGGEGEAFFGQGTRLTVV.

This clonotype occurred many times. The CDR3 DNA follows: TGTGCCAGCACCAAGACACCGGGACACCCCCCGGGCGAGCAGTACTTC. It yields the protein CASTKTPGHPPGEQYF. The chain employs TRBV5-8 and TRBJ2-7; the D gene is possibly TRBD1 (6 bases). Germline V gene data show CDR1 as SGHTS and CDR2 as YDEGEE. This CDR3 has 16 residues. Trimming removed 6 bases at V and 6 bases at J, with 25 bases between.

As for this clonotype: An end of the junction does not agree with germline; a read error may underlie this. The chain links TRBV7-9 to TRBJ1-4; D not certain. Germline V gene sequence: CDR1 SEHNR, CDR2 FQNEAQ (reference sequence). CDR3 length: 11 residues. CDR3 in amino acids: CTSSLGSELFF. CDR3 in DNA: TGTACCAGCAGCTTAGGTTCTGAACTGTTTTTT.

The chain is built from TRBV10-3 and TRBJ2-3; TRBD2 might be the D (5 bases). This CDR3 is 15 amino acids long. Trimming took 6 bases from V and 0 from J, leaving 13 bases between them. CDR1 is ENHRY, CDR2 SYGVKD, per germline. The DNA of the CDR3 is TGTGCCATCAGCATGGAGAGGGCTAGCACAGATACGCAGTATTTT. Translation: CAISMERASTDTQYF.

The J gene is TRBJ1-5, the V gene TRBV10-2; D is undetermined. This CDR3 region has 13 residues. In germline, CDR1 is WSHSY, CDR2 SAAADI. V lost 7 bases and J 4 bases, leaving 11 bases between the germline ends. The CDR3 protein is CASTLSGNQPQHF. The CDR3 DNA reads as TGCGCCAGCACCCTAAGCGGAAATCAGCCCCAGCATTTT.

With respect to this clonotype: The CDR3 does not close with the conserved phenylalanine or tryptophan, likely indicating a read error. The J gene is TRBJ2-1, the V gene TRBV6-1, with D uncertain. The ends were cut back, 5 bases at V and 0 bases at J, with 11 bases in the middle. From germline, CDR1 is MNHNS and CDR2 SASEGT. CDR3 size: 15 residues. The CDR3 loop is CASSWTASSYNEQFS. The CDR3 DNA reads TGTGCCAGCAGTTGGACGGCGAGCTCCTACAATGAGCAGTTCTCC.

In the case of this clonotype: This may arise from a read error, as a much more abundant clone is one base away. The CDR3 here is CASSYEGGTSVFEQYF. The CDR3 nucleotides read TGTGCCAGCAGTTACGAGGGTGGGACTAGCGTCTTCGAGCAGTACTTC. The V gene is TRBV6-5, the J gene TRBJ2-7; 10 bases match TRBD2. The germline V gene has CDR1 MNHEY and CDR2 SVGAGI. The CDR3 is 16 amino acids. V shed 2 bases, J shed 6 bases, and the junction held 10 bases outside the gene matches.

This clonotype was detected only a few times. The chain couples TRBV5-4 to TRBJ2-5; D is unresolved. Looked up from germline, CDR1 is SGHNT and CDR2 is YYREEE (reference sequence). The CDR3 sequence is 15 residues long. V dropped 2 bases and J dropped 1 base, with 12 bases sitting between them. As DNA, the CDR3 is TGTGCCAGCAGCTTTGTGGGATCGGTCCAAGAGACCCAGTACTTC. Translated, it gives CASSFVGSVQETQYF.

In this sample, this clonotype turned up many times. The gene calls are TRBV19 and TRBJ2-3; D uncertain. The CDR3 runs 15 residues. CDR1 LNHDA and CDR2 SQIVND come from the germline V gene (reference sequence). Trimming removed 0 bases at V and 0 bases at J, with 7 bases between. CDR3 in amino acids: CASSIDNFSTDTQYF. The CDR3 bases are TGTGCCAGTAGTATAGACAATTTTAGCACAGATACGCAGTATTTT. The full variable domain, with the rest looked up from reference TRBV19 and TRBJ2-3, is DGGITQSPKYLFRKEGQNVTLSCEQNLNHDAMYWYRQDPGQGLRLIYYSQIVNDFQKGDIAEGYSVSREKKESFPLTVTSAQKNPTAFYLCASSIDNFSTDTQYFGPGTRLTVL.

Details on this clonotype: In this CDR3 the conserved last residue, phenylalanine or tryptophan, is missing, so a read error is likely. J is TRBJ2-7 and V is TRBV27; D remains unclear. Trimming shortened V by 7 bases and J by 6 bases, and 7 bases separated the two germline ends. The CDR3 runs to 10 residues. The V gene's germline CDR1 is MNHEY and CDR2 SMNVEV (reference sequence). The chain's CDR3 is CASTPAEQYL. The CDR3 DNA sequence: TGTGCCAGCACTCCGGCCGAGCAGTACCTC.

The chain is built from TRBV7-9 and TRBJ1-1, with a tentative D call TRBD1 (5 bases). Trimming removed 11 bases at V and 4 bases at J, with 17 bases between. The CDR3 spans 13 residues. Germline V lookup: CDR1 SEHNR, CDR2 FQNEAQ (reference sequence). In DNA form, the CDR3 reads TGTGCCGCGGAGGTAGGGGCCCGCACTGAAGCTTTCTTT. This codes for CAAEVGARTEAFF.

This clonotype was recorded at least ten times. The chain joins TRBV20-1 to TRBJ1-1, with TRBD1 identical over 11 bases. Germline V gene data show CDR1 as DFQATT and CDR2 as SNEGSKA (reference sequence). The CDR3 consists of 14 residues. V trimming: 3 bases; J trimming: 4 bases; junction bases outside the gene matches: 4. The CDR3 region has the DNA TGCAGTGCTAGCCCCGGGACAGGGGGCACTGAAGCTTTCTTT. This gives the protein CSASPGTGGTEAFF.

V and J are TRBV19 and TRBJ1-6, with no clear D. Germline V gene lookup returns CDR1 LNHDA and CDR2 SQIVND (reference sequence). CDR3 length equals 16 residues. The V gene lost 3 bases and the J gene lost 6 bases, with 15 bases spanning the gap. The CDR3 DNA follows: TGTGCCAGTAGTATGGTACAGTTGGGTGTTAATTCACCCCTCCACTTT. As protein: CASSMVQLGVNSPLHF. Using reference TRBV19 and TRBJ1-6 for the parts outside the CDR3, the full variable domain is DGGITQSPKYLFRKEGQNVTLSCEQNLNHDAMYWYRQDPGQGLRLIYYSQIVNDFQKGDIAEGYSVSREKKESFPLTVTSAQKNPTAFYLCASSMVQLGVNSPLHFGNGTRLTVT.